The entry that follows covers one TCR beta chain sequence. The antigen remains undetermined. The CDR3 carries no conserved terminal phenylalanine or tryptophan, so it likely arises from a read error. This entry is derived from a study of tumor-infiltrating lymphocytes in primary liver carcinoma. Turning to the study itself: Men and women, 30 to 69 years of age, made up the patients. Broader study findings: Blood fell significantly below tumors in its top-250-clone fraction (p = 0.039). Tumor region pairs shared more overlap than did tumor-adjacent and tumor-blood pairs.

Trimming removed 2 bases from V and 3 bases from J; junction bases left unmatched: 11. The CDR3 length is 17 residues. Germline lookup yields CDR1 SGHVS and CDR2 FQNEAQ. Co-extracting RNA and DNA was done with about 20-34 mg of unsorted bulk tissue as input. Priming with a constant-region primer yielded TCR beta cDNA from roughly 490 ng total RNA. Nested multiplex PCR, run for three rounds with slightly modified ARM-PCR, yielded TCR beta libraries. A C-beta reverse primer and TRBV1-TRBV30 forward primers served in each of the first two PCR rounds, at around 10 cycles apiece. Each CDR3 protein gets one entry after TCRdb re-called the multiplex PCR reads with MiXCR. The sample has roughly 40,000 distinct CDR3 sequences, around 75% seen once.

The source of this sequence is a woman between 25 and 40 years old with primary liver carcinoma and hepatitis B virus infection. This chain connects TRBV7-8 to TRBJ2-3; 7 bases are shared with TRBD1. Material: tumor-adjacent normal liver tissue. This chain's CDR3 is CASSLPWDSGATDTQYY. In nucleotides, the CDR3 is TGTGCCAGCAGCTTACCCTGGGACAGTGGGGCGACAGATACGCAGTATTAT.